Each of the 15 T cell receptor beta chains below was sequenced from the same sample in a study of CD8+ T cells in alopecia areata. RNA extraction was followed by reverse transcription into cDNA, which acted as the sequencing template. Clones were read by immunoSEQ multiplex PCR, and TCRdb kept only the in-frame ones, dropping some. The sample has about 190,000 clones; 50% to 60% are singletons. Treatment defined: oral pan-JAK inhibitor, 5-10 mg twice daily. The source material was CD4+ T cells sorted from blood, sampled at week 4, from a patient treated with tofacitinib. These receptor sequences come from a human donor with alopecia areata.

The rearrangement links TRBV5-1 to TRBJ1-1; a weak D match, TRBD1 (6 bases). Germline V gene data show CDR1 as SGHRS and CDR2 as YFSETQ. The CDR3 has 15 amino acids. The germline V and J ends were trimmed by 3 bases and 0 bases, with 12 bases remaining between them. The CDR3 nucleotides read TGCGCCAGCAGCTCCAGGGGATTAATGAACACTGAAGCTTTCTTT. This codes for CASSSRGLMNTEAFF. Complete variable domain (other parts from reference TRBV5-1 and TRBJ1-1): KAGVTQTPRYLIKTRGQQVTLSCSPISGHRSVSWYQQTPGQGLQFLFEYFSETQRNKGNFPGRFSGRQFSNSRSEMNVSTLELGDSALYLCASSSRGLMNTEAFFGQGTRLTVV.

This clone was detected only a few times. The chain carries TRBV19 and TRBJ2-6; 8 bases agree with TRBD1. This CDR3 region has 14 residues. The V gene's germline CDR1 is LNHDA and CDR2 SQIVND (reference sequence). The CDR3 loop is CATRNQGAANVLTF. The CDR3 coding sequence is TGTGCTACCCGCAACCAGGGGGCAGCCAACGTCCTGACTTTC.

This chain joins TRBV5-5 and TRBJ2-2, with 7 positions matching TRBD2. The CDR3 length is 16 residues. Trimming cost V 6 bases and J 1 base; bases outside gene matches: 9. Germline V gene sequence: CDR1 SGHKS, CDR2 YYEKEE (reference sequence). The CDR3 DNA sequence: TGTGCCAGCACTGAGAGGTCTAGCGGGAACACCGGGGAGCTGTTTTTT. Translating gives CASTERSSGNTGELFF.

The chain carries TRBV11-2 and TRBJ2-7; weak D call: TRBD2 (5 bases). The V end was cut by 2 bases, the J end by 3 bases, with 11 bases between. Germline assignment: CDR1 SGHAT and CDR2 FQNNGV. The CDR3 sequence is 14 residues long. The CDR3 reads CASSLMLSVYEQYF. The DNA for the CDR3 is TGTGCCAGCAGCTTAATGCTTAGCGTCTACGAGCAGTACTTC.

This clone was seen more than once but under ten times. The chain joins TRBV29-1 to TRBJ2-1; TRBD2 matches at 7 bases. The germline CDR1 and CDR2 sequences are SQVTM and ANQGSEA. The CDR3 contains 15 residues. After removal of 7 bases from V and 0 bases from J, the junction contained 9 bases not matched to a gene. CDR3 in amino acids: CSGAWGGSSYNEQFF. In DNA form, the CDR3 reads TGCAGCGGCGCCTGGGGGGGAAGCTCCTACAATGAGCAGTTCTTC.

This clone was found a few times. The chain employs TRBV29-1 and TRBJ2-5, with D possibly matching TRBD1 (6 bases). This CDR3 has 12 residues. The germline V gene encodes CDR1 SQVTM and CDR2 ANQGSEA. The germline V and J ends were trimmed by 3 bases and 3 bases, with 8 bases remaining between them. The CDR3 loop reads CSVEGTKETQYF. The DNA for the CDR3 is TGCAGCGTTGAGGGGACAAAAGAGACCCAGTACTTC.

V usage is TRBV19 and J usage is TRBJ2-4, with D possibly being TRBD2 (6 bases). Germline V gene data show CDR1 as LNHDA and CDR2 as SQIVND (reference sequence). With 9 bases removed from V and 0 bases from J, the gap between germline ends came to 18 bases. The CDR3 loop spans 16 amino acids. The CDR3 sequence: CASSFGPGLAKNIQYF. CDR3 sequence (DNA): TGTGCCAGCTCCTTCGGCCCGGGACTAGCCAAAAACATTCAGTACTTC.

This sequence joins TRBV5-4 and TRBJ2-7, with TRBD2 identical over 9 bases. CDR1 and CDR2 from the germline V gene are SGHNT and YYREEE (reference sequence). Trimming at V came to 3 bases and at J to 7 bases, leaving 8 bases not matched to a gene. The CDR3 has 14 residues. DNA for the CDR3: TGTGCCAGCAGCTCTGCTAGCGGGATCAGAGAGCAGTACTTC. Its translation: CASSSASGIREQYF.

The V call is TRBV7-2, the J call TRBJ2-3, with D uncertain. The V gene's germline CDR1 is SGHTA and CDR2 FQGNSA. This CDR3 is built from 14 residues. Deletions cut 2 bases from V and 4 bases from J, with 10 bases between. CDR3 in DNA: TGTGCCAGCAGCTTACTCCATTCCGCAGATACGCAGTATTTT. As protein: CASSLLHSADTQYF.

The chain has TRBV29-1 and TRBJ2-1; 8 bases fit TRBD1. Looked up from germline, CDR1 is SQVTM and CDR2 is ANQGSEA. The CDR3 totals 13 residues. Germline trimming cut 7 bases from V and 9 bases from J; bases unmatched to any gene: 11. In DNA form, the CDR3 reads TGCAGCGGCCGGACAGGGCCAGGAGCTGAGCAGTTCTTC. Its translation: CSGRTGPGAEQFF.

Only one count was recorded for this clone. The rearrangement joins TRBV7-8 to TRBJ2-1, with a tentative D call TRBD2 (6 bases). Germline CDR1 SGHVS, CDR2 FQNEAQ. CDR3 length: 13 residues. V was pared by 1 base and J by 13 bases, with 14 bases between. This chain's CDR3 is CASSLESGLDQFF. CDR3 in DNA: TGTGCCAGCAGCTTAGAATCGGGACTGGACCAGTTCTTC.

The chain recombines TRBV5-1 with TRBJ2-3; D not certain. This CDR3 comprises 14 residues. Germline V gene lookup returns CDR1 SGHRS and CDR2 YFSETQ. V lost 0 bases and J 0 bases, leaving 5 bases between the germline ends. CDR3 coding DNA: TGCGCCAGCAGCTTGGGAGCAAGCACAGATACGCAGTATTTT. Its protein is CASSLGASTDTQYF.

The chain uses TRBV27 and TRBJ1-5; 10 bases map to TRBD1. The length of the CDR3 is 16 residues. CDR1 is MNHEY and CDR2 is SMNVEV in the germline V gene (reference sequence). The junction had 7 bases not matched to a gene; V was cut back by 5 bases and J by 3 bases. As DNA, the CDR3 is TGTGCCAGCAGTACCCGGGACAGGGGCCCCAATCAGCCCCAGCATTTT. This gives the protein CASSTRDRGPNQPQHF.

The gene calls are TRBV11-2 and TRBJ2-1, with D possibly TRBD2 on 6 matching bases. Trimming cost V 5 bases and J 14 bases, with 13 bases left between them. The V gene's germline CDR1 is SGHAT and CDR2 FQNNGV. The CDR3 sequence is 11 residues long. DNA for the CDR3: TGTGCCAGCAGCCGGGGGACTGTGAAGTTCTTC. It encodes CASSRGTVKFF.

The V gene is TRBV27, the J gene TRBJ2-6; TRBD1 is a possible D gene (6 bases). This CDR3 spans 14 amino acids. With 8 bases removed from V and 0 bases from J, the gap between germline ends came to 8 bases. Germline values: CDR1 MNHEY, CDR2 SMNVEV (reference sequence). The CDR3 nucleotides are TGTGCCAGCGGGGGCAACTCTGGGGCCAACGTCCTGACTTTC. Its translation is CASGGNSGANVLTF.